This TCR beta chain stems from a study of regulatory T cells in long-lasting Graves disease. Overall study results and limits: Persistent-disease Graves' patients showed less TCR diversity than new cases. Clonotypes that were public and shared totalled around 2,700 in persistent patients versus 966 in new patients.

V was clipped by 6 bases and J by 5 bases; unmatched bases: 5. This CDR3 is built from 14 residues. Germline CDR1 and CDR2: MNHNS and SASEGT. To make TCR beta libraries, researchers used iRepertoire HTBI primers and Arm-PCR of CDR3 regions. TCRdb called the multiplex PCR reads again in MiXCR, with one record for every CDR3 protein. The table shows a few hundred thousand distinct CDR3 sequences, with 23% occurring only once. Time point indicated: persistent/refractory GD, antithyroid drugs over 5 years with positive TRAb. Making the TCR library involved RNA that had been extracted from PBMCs. This clonotype was counted a few times. As yet, its antigen is unknown.

The origin of this receptor is a female donor with Graves disease. This rearrangement joins TRBV6-1 to TRBJ1-5; 9 bases agree with TRBD1. This specimen was peripheral blood mononuclear cells (PBMCs), taken when the disease was refractory, from a patient treated with antithyroid drugs. CDR3 amino acids: CASRKTGGDQPQHF. The CDR3 DNA is TGTGCCAGCAGGAAGACAGGGGGAGATCAGCCCCAGCATTTT.